The 27 T cell receptor beta chains reported below all come from one sample, sequenced in a study of CD8 T cells in ankylosing spondylitis. TCRdb re-derived calls from the 5' RACE reads in MiXCR, one entry per CDR3 protein. The sample lists 300,000 to 350,000 distinct CDR3 sequences, around 20% occurring once. The sequenced sample was blood, either unsorted or a sorted T cell fraction (not recorded which). These receptors were taken from a female donor with ankylosing spondylitis or in good health (not recorded which).

V is TRBV2 and J is TRBJ2-3; 11 bases fit TRBD2. The CDR3 runs 14 residues. J was trimmed by 4 bases and V by 7 bases; bases with no gene match: 4. Germline V gene lookup returns CDR1 SNHLY and CDR2 FYNNEI. The CDR3 region is CASKVAGGADTQYF. The DNA of the CDR3 is TGTGCCAGCAAGGTAGCGGGAGGGGCAGATACGCAGTATTTT.

The V and J genes are TRBV7-2 and TRBJ2-7; maybe TRBD1 (7 bases). Germline V lookup: CDR1 SGHTA, CDR2 FQGNSA. V was cut by 4 bases and J by 3 bases, with 13 bases left in between. The CDR3 has 14 residues. DNA for the CDR3: TGTGCCAGCAGCTCCGGAGGGGGCTACTACGAGCAGTACTTC. It is translated as CASSSGGGYYEQYF.

The sample holds one count of this clonotype. This chain joins TRBV5-6 and TRBJ2-4, with D unresolved. The germline V gene has CDR1 SGHDT and CDR2 YYEEEE. V was clipped by 0 bases and J by 0 bases, with 10 bases between them. The CDR3 is 16 amino acids. CDR3 region: CASSLVSDLAKNIQYF. CDR3 DNA sequence: TGTGCCAGCAGCTTGGTCAGTGACCTAGCCAAAAACATTCAGTACTTC.

The chain recombines TRBV21-1 with TRBJ2-1. TRBV21-1 is a pseudogene segment. The CDR3 contains 13 residues. CDR3 region: CASRRFSYNEQFF. CDR3 in DNA: TGTGCCAGCAGAAGATTCAGCTACAATGAGCAGTTCTTC.

The rearrangement links TRBV5-1 to TRBJ2-7; 9 bases are shared with TRBD2. The CDR3 extends over 14 amino acids. The germline V gene encodes CDR1 SGHRS and CDR2 YFSETQ. J lost 6 bases, V lost 0 bases, and 4 bases had no gene match. The chain's CDR3 is CASSLAGLAIEQYF. DNA for the CDR3: TGCGCCAGCAGCTTGGCGGGACTAGCAATCGAGCAGTACTTC.

This clonotype is a singleton in its sample. The chain uses TRBV29-1 and TRBJ1-1; D perhaps matches TRBD1 (6 bases). Looked up from germline, CDR1 is SQVTM and CDR2 is ANQGSEA. This CDR3 spans 11 amino acids. V shed 0 bases and J shed 13 bases, with 12 bases lying between them. The CDR3 nucleotides read TGCAGCGTTGAAGAGGGACAAGTCGGTTTCTTT. The encoded protein is CSVEEGQVGFF.

Only a few counts were recorded for this clonotype. The rearrangement joins TRBV20-1 to TRBJ2-1; D tentatively fits TRBD1 or TRBD2 (5 bases each). Between the trimmed V and J ends, which lost 8 bases and 6 bases, there was a span of 20 bases. The length of the CDR3 is 14 residues. Germline V gene lookup returns CDR1 DFQATT and CDR2 SNEGSKA (reference sequence). The DNA of the CDR3 is TGCAGTTCGAGGGTCGTTAACGGGGCCAATGAGCAGTTCTTC. This encodes CSSRVVNGANEQFF.

This clonotype showed up just a few times. The chain has TRBV7-9 and TRBJ2-2; tentatively, D is TRBD2 (5 bases). This CDR3 has 16 residues. Germline CDR1 is SEHNR and CDR2 is FQNEAQ (reference sequence). The ends were cut back, 0 bases at V and 6 bases at J, with 14 bases in the middle. Here the CDR3 reads CASSLAAGLGSGELFF. The CDR3 DNA reads as TGTGCCAGCAGCTTAGCGGCGGGTCTGGGGTCCGGGGAGCTGTTTTTT.

This clonotype was counted only a few times. The rearrangement uses TRBV29-1 and TRBJ2-1; TRBD1 agrees at 7 bases. Germline assignment: CDR1 SQVTM and CDR2 ANQGSEA. With V trimmed by 6 bases and J by 7 bases, 3 bases remained unmatched. This CDR3 contains 11 residues. CDR3 residues: CSVQTGNEQFF. The CDR3 bases are TGCAGCGTCCAGACAGGGAATGAGCAGTTCTTC.

This chain links TRBV20-1 with TRBJ1-5; 12 positions agree with TRBD1. V trimming: 0 bases; J trimming: 7 bases; junction bases outside the gene matches: 10. CDR3 length equals 17 residues. Germline lookup yields CDR1 DFQATT and CDR2 SNEGSKA (reference sequence). The CDR3 protein is CSARERDRGQIRQPQHF. CDR3 nucleotides: TGCAGTGCTAGAGAGCGGGACAGGGGGCAAATAAGGCAGCCCCAGCATTTT.

This clonotype showed up just a few times. The chain carries TRBV12-5 and TRBJ2-1; possible D gene TRBD2, 6 bases. Germline loops: CDR1 LGHNT, CDR2 FRNRAP. This CDR3 region has 17 residues. The V end lost 2 bases, the J end lost 3 bases, and 17 bases lay between the germline ends. CDR3: CASGLPRRDGGYNEQFF. The CDR3 DNA reads as TGTGCTAGTGGTTTGCCACGGAGGGATGGGGGCTACAATGAGCAGTTCTTC.

This clonotype was picked up a small number of times. V is TRBV7-8 and J is TRBJ2-2; D remains ambiguous. CDR3 length: 15 amino acids. Germline CDR1 SGHVS, CDR2 FQNEAQ. V was shortened by 5 bases and J by 5 bases, with 15 bases between the two germline ends. The CDR3 sequence is CASSRLETRTGELFF. The CDR3, as DNA: TGTGCCAGCAGCCGGCTCGAGACTCGAACCGGGGAGCTGTTTTTT.

The rearrangement links TRBV12-3 or TRBV12-4 to TRBJ2-7; D perhaps matches TRBD1 (5 bases). Trimming left V 4 bases short and J 6 bases short, with 16 bases between. The CDR3 runs 14 residues. CDR3 sequence reads: CASSSNRFLAEQYF. The DNA for the CDR3 is TGTGCCAGCAGTTCTAACAGGTTTCTGGCCGAGCAGTACTTC.

This sequence joins TRBV20-1 and TRBJ2-5, with a tentative D call TRBD1 (7 bases). The germline CDR1 and CDR2 sequences are DFQATT and SNEGSKA (reference sequence). The CDR3 runs to 12 residues. V was cut by 6 bases and J by 5 bases, with 13 bases left in between. The CDR3 bases are TGCAGTGCCATACAGGGGAGGGAGACCCAGTACTTC. Encoded protein: CSAIQGRETQYF.

This clonotype was picked up a small number of times. This sequence joins TRBV12-3 or TRBV12-4 and TRBJ2-1; 15 bases match TRBD2. V dropped 3 bases and J dropped 7; count of bases not matched to a gene: 10. This CDR3 contains 18 residues. The CDR3 region is CASSFIRTSGRVPNEQFF. The CDR3 nucleotides read TGTGCCAGCAGTTTCATTAGGACTAGCGGGAGGGTCCCGAATGAGCAGTTCTTC.

This clonotype came up a few times. V gene TRBV20-1 combines with J gene TRBJ2-5, with D tentatively TRBD2 (5 bases). The germline V gene encodes CDR1 DFQATT and CDR2 SNEGSKA (reference sequence). V lost 3 bases and J lost 4, with 15 bases in between. This CDR3 spans 14 amino acids. As DNA, the CDR3 is TGCAGTGCTAGGGACTCGATCTGGAGAGAGACCCAGTACTTC. It is translated as CSARDSIWRETQYF.

This clonotype was recorded a few times. The V gene is TRBV12-3 or TRBV12-4, the J gene TRBJ1-1, with a weak D call TRBD1 (5 bases). Trimming removed 3 bases at V and 9 bases at J, with 14 bases between. The CDR3 extends over 13 amino acids. CDR3 region: CASSFMEGIQAFF. The CDR3, as DNA: TGTGCCAGCAGTTTTATGGAGGGGATTCAAGCTTTCTTT.

The gene calls are TRBV20-1 and TRBJ2-5; the D gene could be TRBD1 or TRBD2 (5 bases each). Germline V CDR1 and CDR2: DFQATT, SNEGSKA (reference sequence). V was trimmed by 0 bases and J by 2 bases, leaving 16 bases between them. The CDR3 runs to 16 residues. The CDR3: CSARDPAGASQETQYF. CDR3 in DNA: TGCAGTGCTAGAGACCCAGCCGGGGCTAGTCAAGAGACCCAGTACTTC.

The J gene is TRBJ1-3, the V gene TRBV9; D is unclear. Deletions cut 3 bases from V and 0 bases from J, with 7 bases between. CDR1 is SGDLS and CDR2 is YYNGEE in the germline V gene. The length of the CDR3 is 14 residues. CDR3 nucleotides: TGTGCCAGCAGCGCGGCCCCCTCTGGAAACACCATATATTTT. Translating it yields CASSAAPSGNTIYF.

The DNA for the CDR3 is TGTGCCACCAGTGATTCAAGGCCGGGACAGCAGTACAATGAGCAGTTCTTC. It specifies CATSDSRPGQQYNEQFF. The rearrangement uses TRBV24-1 and TRBJ2-1; 7 bases are a match to TRBD1. The CDR3 extends over 17 amino acids. The ends lost 2 bases at V and 4 bases at J; junction bases unmatched: 10. Germline V gene lookup returns CDR1 KGHDR and CDR2 SFDVKD.

DNA of the CDR3: TGTGCCAGCAGCCCGGGGAGAGAAGAGACCCAGTACTTC. Its translation: CASSPGREETQYF. The rearrangement uses TRBV3-1 and TRBJ2-5; maybe TRBD2 (5 bases). The CDR3 runs to 13 residues. CDR1 and CDR2 (germline): LGHDT, YNNKEL (reference sequence). V dropped 4 bases and J dropped 3 bases, with 9 bases sitting between them.

This rearrangement joins TRBV12-3 or TRBV12-4 to TRBJ2-3, with a possible D match to TRBD2 (6 bases). V lost 6 bases, J lost 0 bases, and 22 bases lay in between. The CDR3 sequence is 18 residues long. The CDR3 region is CASSPPPTGGVSTDTQYF. For the CDR3, the DNA is TGTGCCAGCAGCCCCCCCCCCACTGGCGGGGTAAGCACAGATACGCAGTATTTT.

In this sample, this clonotype turned up a few times. The rearrangement links TRBV7-9 to TRBJ2-1; TRBD2 matches 9 bases. Germline CDR1 is SEHNR and CDR2 is FQNEAQ (reference sequence). This CDR3 region has 15 residues. Germline trimming cut 1 base from V and 10 bases from J; bases unmatched to any gene: 8. The CDR3 loop is CASSLDLAGLYEQFF. The CDR3 DNA sequence: TGTGCCAGCAGCTTAGATCTAGCGGGGCTGTACGAGCAGTTCTTC.

The genes are TRBV5-6 and TRBJ1-1; D gene ambiguous. V was pared by 4 bases and J by 5 bases, with 12 bases between. CDR3 length: 13 amino acids. Per the germline V gene, CDR1 is SGHDT and CDR2 is YYEEEE. CDR3 bases: TGTGCCAGCAGCGCGACCGCCAGGACTGAAGCTTTCTTT. This codes for CASSATARTEAFF.

This chain links TRBV30 with TRBJ1-5; tentatively, D is TRBD1 (6 bases). The CDR3 spans 16 residues. CDR1 is GTSNPN and CDR2 is SVGIG in the germline V gene (reference sequence). V lost 2 bases to trimming and J lost 0 bases, with 14 bases between them. In DNA form, the CDR3 reads TGTGCCTGGAGTCGAGGACAGACGAATAGCAATCAGCCCCAGCATTTT. Translated: CAWSRGQTNSNQPQHF.

This clonotype was seen repeatedly, ten times or more. The chain uses TRBV29-1 and TRBJ2-3, with a possible D match to TRBD2 (5 bases). CDR3 length equals 13 residues. Germline lookup yields CDR1 SQVTM and CDR2 ANQGSEA. The germline V and J ends were trimmed by 7 bases and 5 bases, with 16 bases remaining between them. The CDR3 coding sequence is TGCAGCGGGAAAGGAGCGGCAAGAGATACGCAGTATTTT. This sequence encodes CSGKGAARDTQYF.

This clonotype turned up a few times. V gene TRBV20-1 combines with J gene TRBJ2-4, with no clear D. Looked up from germline, CDR1 is DFQATT and CDR2 is SNEGSKA (reference sequence). With 6 bases removed from V and 6 bases from J, the gap between germline ends came to 12 bases. The CDR3 is 12 amino acids. The CDR3 spells CSASATANIQYF. The CDR3 DNA is TGCAGTGCCTCTGCGACGGCAAACATTCAGTACTTC.